This T cell receptor (beta chain) was observed in a study of OX40 agonist ivuxolimab in advanced cancers. Autoimmune disease history or systemic immunosuppression was exclusionary. Clones were sequenced by immunoSEQ multiplex PCR, and TCRdb holds only the in-frame ones, with some missing. The table records under 80,000 clones, approximately 91% of them present only once. This CDR3 spans 16 amino acids. The V gene end was trimmed by 3 bases and the J gene end by 5 bases; junction bases not matched to a gene: 8. Germline values: CDR1 SGHAT, CDR2 FQNNGV. Specimen: CD4+ or CD8+ T cells sorted from blood, collected in a trial of the OX40 agonist ivuxolimab. This sequence was found in an adult with an advanced solid tumor such as melanoma, head and neck, liver or kidney cancer. This chain connects TRBV11-2 to TRBJ2-5; 11 bases align to TRBD2. CDR3 sequence: CASSFLAGGPWETQYF. The CDR3 coding sequence is TGTGCCAGCAGCTTTTTAGCGGGAGGGCCATGGGAGACCCAGTACTTC.